Listed below are T cell receptor beta chains from one sample, sequenced in a study of low-dose radiotherapy and immunotherapy resistance in tumors. Using its own MiXCR run on the reads, TCRdb lists one record per CDR3 protein. The repertoire holds 40,000 to 65,000 distinct CDR3 sequences, with around 34% as singletons. This specimen was PBMCs, taken after low-dose radiotherapy plus immunotherapy. The origin of the receptors is a male donor with rectosigmoid adenocarcinoma. The CDR3 runs from the conserved cysteine through the conserved F or W. D genes are given only for firm matches. Size values are once, few and many counts, or a class for expanded clones, and some rows have none.

cdr3_nt	cdr3_aa	d_call	v_call	clone_size	j_call
TGTGCCAGCAGCGTAGGACAGGGGTGGGATCAGCCCCAGCATTTT	CASSVGQGWDQPQHF	TRBD1	TRBV9	few	TRBJ1-5
TGTGCCAGCCTCCGGGGGACCGGCTACGAGCAGTACTTC	CASLRGTGYEQYF	.	TRBV28	.	TRBJ2-7
TGTGCCAGCAGACAGGGACTAGCGGGAAACGGCGAGCAGTACTTC	CASRQGLAGNGEQYF	TRBD2	TRBV6-6	.	TRBJ2-7
TGTGCCAGCAGCCGAGAAGGACTAGTCCCCACCGGGGAGCTGTTTTTT	CASSREGLVPTGELFF	TRBD2	TRBV3-1	many	TRBJ2-2
TGTGCCAGCAGCGTCCAGGGCTATGGCTACACCTTC	CASSVQGYGYTF	.	TRBV12-3/TRBV12-4	once	TRBJ1-2
TGTGCCATCTCTAGAGGGACAGATAACTACAATGAGCAGTTCTTC	CAISRGTDNYNEQFF	TRBD1	TRBV6-2/TRBV6-3	many	TRBJ2-1
TGTGCCAGCAGCGTAGCTAGTGAGCAGTTCTTC	CASSVASEQFF	.	TRBV9	.	TRBJ2-1
TGTGCCAGCAGACGCCCTGGGGCCAACGTCCTGACTTTC	CASRRPGANVLTF	.	TRBV28	many	TRBJ2-6
TGTGCCAGCAAACAGGAGCTGGCCTACAATGAGCAGTTCTTC	CASKQELAYNEQFF	.	TRBV5-4	.	TRBJ2-1
TGTGCCAACAGTCCCACACAGGGGAGCTCCTACGAGCAGTACTTC	CANSPTQGSSYEQYF	TRBD1	TRBV6-6	.	TRBJ2-7
TGCGCCAGCGCGGCTGAAGCGGGGGGGTTCACAGATACGCAGTATTTT	CASAAEAGGFTDTQYF	TRBD2	TRBV4-3	few	TRBJ2-3
TGTGCCAGCAAGACAGGGGGCCGAAATCAGCCCCAGCATTTT	CASKTGGRNQPQHF	TRBD1	TRBV6-2/TRBV6-3	many	TRBJ1-5
TGTGCCAGCAGTTGGGGCGGGAGAGGAACCTACGAGCAGTACTTC	CASSWGGRGTYEQYF	TRBD2	TRBV27	many	TRBJ2-7
TGTGCCAGCATGGGCGCGGGGGGAACAGATACGCAGTATTTT	CASMGAGGTDTQYF	TRBD2	TRBV28	.	TRBJ2-3
TGTGCCAGCAGCCCAGGACAGGGGCCTTATAGCAATCAGCCCCAGCATTTT	CASSPGQGPYSNQPQHF	TRBD1	TRBV28	.	TRBJ1-5
TGTGCCAGCAGTTCCCCAGGACAGGGGAACGACAATGAGCAGTTCTTC	CASSSPGQGNDNEQFF	TRBD1	TRBV28	.	TRBJ2-1
TGTGCCAGCAGTGGCCCCGAGGTTGGCGGGATCTCAGATACGCAGTATTTT	CASSGPEVGGISDTQYF	.	TRBV6-2/TRBV6-3	many	TRBJ2-3
TGTGCCAGCTACAAGGTGGGATTGGGCACAGATACGCAGTATTTT	CASYKVGLGTDTQYF	.	TRBV27	many	TRBJ2-3
TGTGCCAGCAGCCGTGGCGGGAACTCTGGGGCCAACGTCCTGACTTTC	CASSRGGNSGANVLTF	.	TRBV7-3	many	TRBJ2-6
TGTGCCAGCAGCGTGGCCCCCGAGGACAGCGGCTACGAGCAGTACTTC	CASSVAPEDSGYEQYF	.	TRBV9	.	TRBJ2-7
TGTGCCAGCCTGGGGAGGGGAACCACTGAAGCTTTCTTT	CASLGRGTTEAFF	.	TRBV12-3/TRBV12-4	many	TRBJ1-1
TGCGCCAGCAGCGACGGTCCAGACTATGGCTACACCTTC	CASSDGPDYGYTF	.	TRBV5-1	.	TRBJ1-2
TGTGCCAGCCGGCTCCACAAATTGGGACAGGGGAACACCGGGGAGCTGTTTTTT	CASRLHKLGQGNTGELFF	TRBD1	TRBV12-3/TRBV12-4	many	TRBJ2-2
TGTGCCAGCAGCTCCGGGACTAGATCCCACGAGCAGTACTTC	CASSSGTRSHEQYF	TRBD2	TRBV7-2	many	TRBJ2-7
TGTGCCAGCAGCTTGGATGGAGGACTCGAGCAGTACTTC	CASSLDGGLEQYF	.	TRBV5-4	.	TRBJ2-7
TGTGCCAGCAGTTATTTGAGGACTAGCGGGCCCTTGGGGGAGCTGTTTTTT	CASSYLRTSGPLGELFF	TRBD2	TRBV6-5	.	TRBJ2-2
TGTGCCAGCAGGGGGACCGTGATGGGACCCCAGCATTTT	CASRGTVMGPQHF	.	TRBV12-3/TRBV12-4	.	TRBJ1-5
TGTGCCAGCAGTTACAGGGGGACTAGCACAGATACGCAGTATTTT	CASSYRGTSTDTQYF	.	TRBV6-2/TRBV6-3	many	TRBJ2-3
TGCGCCAGCAGCTACGGACAGGGGAGCTCCTACAATGAGCAGTTCTTC	CASSYGQGSSYNEQFF	TRBD1	TRBV5-1	many	TRBJ2-1
TGCAGTGCTATGGACAGGGGGACTGGGGCCAACGTCCTGACTTTC	CSAMDRGTGANVLTF	TRBD1	TRBV20-1	.	TRBJ2-6